The T cell receptor beta chain described here comes from a study of Graves' ophthalmopathy and Graves' hyperthyroidism. Study conclusions and caveats: Classification of ophthalmopathy versus stable hyperthyroidism by a 13-signature model yielded around 90% sensitivity and just under 84% specificity. Blood shared most expanded thyroid clonotypes above 0.001 frequency.

Germline CDR1 and CDR2: SGHTS and YDEGEE. The CDR3 contains 14 residues. Losses at the gene ends were 5 bases for V and 0 bases for J; bases not matched to a gene: 5. Turning to this clonotype: The antigen is undetermined.

The authors enrolled newly diagnosed hyperthyroidism patients aged 18 to 65 with under 2 months' duration. Investigators amplified TCR beta CDR3 regions from RNA transcripts. RT-PCR in the first round used HTBI primers; a second-round multiplex PCR followed. MiXCR, run by TCRdb on the multiplex PCR reads, gives a single entry per CDR3 protein. Of over a million distinct CDR3 sequences listed, less than 45% were seen once; the top ten hold approximately 10%. This rearrangement joins TRBV5-8 to TRBJ2-7; 7 nucleotides line up with TRBD1. Specimen: peripheral blood or thyroid tissue (not recorded which). This TCR was sampled from an adult man with Graves' hyperthyroidism. CDR3 protein: CASRKTGTSYEQYF. DNA for the CDR3: TGTGCCAGCAGAAAGACAGGGACCTCCTACGAGCAGTACTTC.